This T cell receptor (beta chain) was sequenced in a study of response to subunit inactivated influenza vaccine. About this clonotype itself: No antigen is known for it.

V was pared by 3 bases and J by 7 bases, with 7 bases of the junction left unmatched. The CDR3 is made up of 15 amino acids. CDR1 is ENHRY and CDR2 is SYGVKD in the germline V gene. Study conclusions and caveats: A suggestion made by the authors is that each seasonal influenza vaccination recruits few new T cells.

TCRdb reprocessed the RT-PCR reads via MiXCR and lists one record per CDR3 protein. The sample has approximately 700,000 distinct CDR3 sequences; approximately 14% are singletons. This TCR was sampled from a man aged 45-60 years who received an inactivated influenza vaccine. This specimen was PBMCs from blood, taken roughly 12 days after vaccination. The rearrangement links TRBV10-3 to TRBJ2-2; 8 nucleotides line up with TRBD2. CDR3 residues: CAISDGLAGSGELFF. CDR3 sequence (DNA): TGTGCCATCAGTGACGGGCTAGCGGGCAGCGGGGAGCTGTTTTTT.